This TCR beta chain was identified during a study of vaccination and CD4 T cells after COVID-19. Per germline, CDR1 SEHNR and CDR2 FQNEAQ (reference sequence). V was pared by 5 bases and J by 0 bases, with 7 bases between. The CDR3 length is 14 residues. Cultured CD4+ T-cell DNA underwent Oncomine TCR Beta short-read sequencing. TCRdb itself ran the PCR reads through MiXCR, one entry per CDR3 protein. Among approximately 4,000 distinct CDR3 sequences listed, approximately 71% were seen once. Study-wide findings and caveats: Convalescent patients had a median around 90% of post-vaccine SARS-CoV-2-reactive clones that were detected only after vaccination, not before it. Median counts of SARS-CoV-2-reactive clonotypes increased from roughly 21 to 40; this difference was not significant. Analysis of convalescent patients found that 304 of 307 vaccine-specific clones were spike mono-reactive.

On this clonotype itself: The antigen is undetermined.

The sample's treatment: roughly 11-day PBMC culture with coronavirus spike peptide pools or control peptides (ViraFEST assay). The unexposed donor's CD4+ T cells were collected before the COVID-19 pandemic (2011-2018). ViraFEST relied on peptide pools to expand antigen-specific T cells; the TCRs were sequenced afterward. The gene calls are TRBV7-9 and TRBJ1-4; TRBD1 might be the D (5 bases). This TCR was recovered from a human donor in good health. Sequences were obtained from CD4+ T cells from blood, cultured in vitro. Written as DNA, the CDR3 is TGTGCCAGCAGCCAACAGGCAACTAATGAAAAACTGTTTTTT. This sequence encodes CASSQQATNEKLFF.